This TCR beta chain was captured in a study of blood T cell repertoires in COVID-19. Looking at the study overall: Material from acute and convalescent COVID-19 was sourced from the United States, Italy and Spain. The analysed material was cDNA or gDNA that came from T cells, B-cell-depleted T cells, or PBMCs.

Germline V gene lookup returns CDR1 SGHAT and CDR2 FQNNGV. Trimming left V 3 bases short and J 6 bases short, with 18 bases between. The CDR3 loop spans 15 amino acids. Using immunoSEQ multiplex PCR, the repertoire was profiled, and TCRdb retains in-frame clones only, with some absent. The table lists 350,000 to 550,000 clones, more than 80% of them singletons, with around 1.1% in the top ten. Participant age was roughly 18 to 90 years, and participants resided in around 24 US areas. Participant-given clinical history determined each cohort assignment. This clone appeared a few times. Sequencing was carried out using PBMCs or T cells enriched from blood (not recorded which). The clonotype was recovered from a man aged 30 to 45 who had recovered from COVID-19. This chain links TRBV11-2 with TRBJ2-7; maybe TRBD1 (6 bases). CDR3 sequence reads: CASSFLRNRAGEQYF. The CDR3 DNA follows: TGTGCCAGCAGCTTCCTTAGGAACAGGGCGGGCGAGCAGTACTTC.